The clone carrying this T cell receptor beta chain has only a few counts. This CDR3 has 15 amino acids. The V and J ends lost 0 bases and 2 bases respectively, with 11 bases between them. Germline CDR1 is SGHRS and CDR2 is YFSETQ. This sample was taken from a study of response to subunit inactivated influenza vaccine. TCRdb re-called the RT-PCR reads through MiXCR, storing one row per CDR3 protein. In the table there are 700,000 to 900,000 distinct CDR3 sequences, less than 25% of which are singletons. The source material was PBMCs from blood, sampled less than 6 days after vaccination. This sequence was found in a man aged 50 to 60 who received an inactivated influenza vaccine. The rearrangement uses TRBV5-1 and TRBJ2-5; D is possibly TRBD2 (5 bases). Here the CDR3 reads CASSLGLREQETQYF. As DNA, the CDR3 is TGCGCCAGCAGCTTGGGACTTCGGGAACAAGAGACCCAGTACTTC.